The clone carrying this T cell receptor beta chain was seen ten or more times. There are 13 residues in the CDR3. CDR1 WNHNN and CDR2 SYGVQD come from the germline V gene (reference sequence). V shed 2 bases, J shed 7 bases, and the junction held 1 base outside the gene matches. The TCR beta profiling, which covered VDJ combination and CDR3 sequence, was carried out using genomic DNA as the template. TCRdb fed the reads into MiXCR, producing one record per CDR3 protein. The sample lists 200,000 to 250,000 distinct CDR3 sequences, roughly 35% seen once, with around 1.1% in the top ten. This specimen belongs to a study of CD8+CD57+ T cells in acquired aplastic anemia.

The specimen sequenced was sorted CD4+, CD8+, or CD8+CD57+ T cells (not recorded which) from PBMCs. The V and J genes are TRBV10-1 and TRBJ2-3; 9 bases map to TRBD1. This receptor was taken from a human donor in good health, serving as a control. The CDR3 region has the DNA TGCGCCAGCAGTGAGACAGGGGGCTATACGCAGTATTTT. Protein product: CASSETGGYTQYF.